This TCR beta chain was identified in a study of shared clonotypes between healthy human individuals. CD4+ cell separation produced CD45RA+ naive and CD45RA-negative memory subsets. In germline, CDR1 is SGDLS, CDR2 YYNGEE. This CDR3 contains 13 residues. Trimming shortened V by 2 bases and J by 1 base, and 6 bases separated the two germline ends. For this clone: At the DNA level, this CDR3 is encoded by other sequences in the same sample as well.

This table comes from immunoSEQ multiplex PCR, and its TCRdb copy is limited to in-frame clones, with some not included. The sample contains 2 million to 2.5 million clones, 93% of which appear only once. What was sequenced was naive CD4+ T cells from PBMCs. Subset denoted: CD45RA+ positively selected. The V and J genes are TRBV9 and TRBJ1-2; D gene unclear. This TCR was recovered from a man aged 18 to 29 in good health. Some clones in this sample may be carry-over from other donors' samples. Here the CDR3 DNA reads TGTGCCAGCAGCGTCGACCGTAACTATGGCTACACCTTC. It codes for CASSVDRNYGYTF. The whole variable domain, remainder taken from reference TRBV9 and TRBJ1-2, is DSGVTQTPKHLITATGQRVTLRCSPRSGDLSVYWYQQSLDQGLQFLIQYYNGEERAKGNILERFSAQQFPDLHSELNLSSLELGDSALYFCASSVDRNYGYTFGSGTRLTVV.